The rows below give T cell receptor beta chains drawn from one sample of a study of blood T cell repertoires in COVID-19. Method: immunoSEQ multiplex PCR; TCRdb's copy keeps in-frame clones and lacks some. The table records about 290,000 clones, approximately 89% of them present only once. Sequencing input: peripheral blood. These receptors were taken from a woman aged 25 to 45 with COVID-19, enrolled during active disease. Both conserved end residues are part of each CDR3. A D gene is named only where the DNA matches it firmly. Not every row has a clone size; where given, it reads once, few, many or a size class.

d_call	clone_size	v_call	j_call	cdr3_aa	cdr3_nt
NA	NA	TRBV7-7	TRBJ2-5	CASSLVSTRETQYF	TGTGCCAGCAGCTTAGTCTCTACTCGGGAGACCCAGTACTTC
NA	NA	TRBV27	TRBJ1-1	CASSFDGDGTEAFF	TGTGCCAGCAGTTTTGACGGGGATGGGACTGAAGCTTTCTTT
TRBD2	once	TRBV7-2	TRBJ2-2	CASSLYGGAPGELFF	TGTGCCAGCAGCTTATACGGGGGGGCTCCCGGGGAGCTGTTTTTT
NA	NA	TRBV28	TRBJ1-6	CASRTGQSSYNSPLHF	TGTGCCAGCAGGACTGGACAGAGCTCCTATAATTCACCCCTCCACTTT
NA	NA	TRBV27	TRBJ1-1	CASSLLFGENTEAFF	TGTGCCAGCAGTTTACTTTTTGGAGAGAACACTGAAGCTTTCTTT
TRBD2	NA	TRBV10-3	TRBJ2-7	CAISESSGGGRYEQYF	TGTGCCATCAGTGAGTCATCGGGGGGGGGTCGGTACGAGCAGTACTTC
NA	NA	TRBV9	TRBJ2-3	CASSVGSAADTQYF	TGTGCCAGCAGCGTAGGCAGCGCCGCAGATACGCAGTATTTT
NA	NA	TRBV4-1	TRBJ1-2	CASSQEPAGVNYGYTF	TGCGCCAGCAGCCAAGAACCCGCAGGGGTTAACTATGGCTACACCTTC
NA	NA	TRBV11-2	TRBJ2-5	CASSFLPVGRQETQYF	TGTGCCAGCAGCTTCCTTCCCGTTGGGCGACAAGAGACCCAGTACTTC
TRBD1	NA	TRBV4-1	TRBJ1-4	CASSPGQGAGEKLFF	TGCGCCAGCAGCCCCGGACAGGGAGCGGGAGAAAAACTGTTTTTT
NA	NA	TRBV2	TRBJ2-1	CASRSIAPGEQFF	TGTGCCAGCAGGAGCATAGCCCCCGGAGAGCAGTTCTTC
NA	NA	TRBV7-6	TRBJ2-7	CASSLDPGRYEQYF	TGTGCCAGCAGCTTAGATCCAGGGCGGTACGAGCAGTACTTC
TRBD2	NA	TRBV9	TRBJ2-5	CASSVARLAGGKETQYF	TGTGCCAGCAGCGTAGCGAGACTAGCGGGGGGGAAAGAGACCCAGTACTTC
NA	NA	TRBV5-4	TRBJ1-3	CASSSTDKSSGNTIYF	TGTGCCAGCAGCTCGACAGACAAGAGCTCTGGAAACACCATATATTTT
NA	NA	TRBV11-2	TRBJ1-1	CASSLVGGRTEAFF	TGTGCCAGCAGCTTAGTGGGGGGGCGCACTGAAGCTTTCTTT
TRBD1	once	TRBV14	TRBJ2-7	CASSPGQESYEQYF	TGTGCCAGCAGCCCGGGACAGGAGTCCTACGAGCAGTACTTC
NA	NA	TRBV5-8	TRBJ2-7	CASSPQRQQYF	TGTGCCAGCAGCCCCCAGCGGCAGCAGTACTTC
NA	NA	TRBV19	TRBJ1-4	CASSTGGKLFF	TGTGCCAGTAGTACGGGGGGAAAACTGTTTTTT
NA	once	TRBV10-1	TRBJ1-1	CASSGLRTEAFF	TGCGCCAGCAGTGGATTGAGGACTGAAGCTTTCTTT
NA	NA	TRBV11-3	TRBJ2-7	CASSLEMGGGSYEQYF	TGTGCCAGCAGCTTAGAAATGGGGGGTGGAAGCTACGAGCAGTACTTC
NA	NA	TRBV14	TRBJ1-2	CASSQGVAYGYTF	TGTGCCAGCAGCCAAGGGGTAGCCTATGGCTACACCTTC
TRBD2	NA	TRBV19	TRBJ2-1	CATSRGATNEQFF	TGTGCCACCTCGCGGGGGGCGACAAATGAGCAGTTCTTC